This TCR beta chain was recovered during a study of cytomegalovirus exposure and HLA in healthy donors. These donors were members of the approximately 110-subject validation cohort, a group separate from the approximately 670-subject first cohort. V lost 7 bases to trimming and J lost 0 bases; unmatched junction nucleotides: 8. The germline CDR1 and CDR2 sequences are LNHDA and SQIVND (reference sequence). The CDR3 is made up of 17 amino acids. Measured with immunoSEQ multiplex PCR; TCRdb has only the in-frame clones, and not every one. There are tens of thousands of clones in the sample; roughly 96% occur only once, and about 2.4% lies in the top ten. Points on this clone: Its antigen remains unidentified.

General observations from the study: There were a few CMV-associated chains whose specificity for CMV antigens was confirmed in vitro. Many donors carried some public TCRs, although rarity characterized most TCR sequences. With high specificity and sensitivity, the classifier reportedly diagnosed cytomegalovirus status.

The chain carries TRBV19 and TRBJ2-1; 11 positions agree with TRBD2. The sample comprised PBMCs. This TCR was sampled from a young man in good health and CMV-seronegative. CDR3 in amino acids: CASTGLAGGSSYNEQFF. For the CDR3, the DNA is TGTGCCAGTACTGGGCTAGCGGGAGGCAGCTCCTACAATGAGCAGTTCTTC.